Each of the 27 T cell receptor beta chains below was sequenced from the same sample in a study of cytomegalovirus exposure and HLA in healthy donors. TCRdb keeps only in-frame clones here, not all; method: immunoSEQ multiplex PCR. The table lists 140,000 or so clones, 91% of them singletons. Sequences were obtained from PBMCs. These receptors all come from a man between 18 and 29 years old in good health and CMV-seronegative.

This chain uses TRBV7-9 with TRBJ1-5; a weak D match, TRBD1 (6 bases). Trimming cost V 5 bases and J 7 bases, with 18 bases left between them. The germline V gene has CDR1 SEHNR and CDR2 FQNEAQ (reference sequence). The CDR3 consists of 15 residues. In DNA, the CDR3 is TGTGCCAGCAGCGCCTCGACAGGCCCAGGGCAGCCCCAGCATTTT. This gives the protein CASSASTGPGQPQHF.

The CDR3 reads CASSVGLALADTQYF. The CDR3 DNA sequence: TGTGCCAGCAGTGTCGGACTAGCGTTAGCAGATACGCAGTATTTT. The chain carries TRBV6-1 and TRBJ2-3, with TRBD2 matching 9 bases. With 4 bases clipped from V and 4 bases from J, the junction kept 6 bases outside the gene matches. Germline assignment: CDR1 MNHNS and CDR2 SASEGT. The CDR3 has 15 residues.

J is TRBJ2-3 and V is TRBV5-1, with 7 nucleotides matching TRBD2. The CDR3 covers 16 residues. The germline V gene has CDR1 SGHRS and CDR2 YFSETQ. V lost 1 base and J lost 2; bases outside the gene matches: 7. The CDR3 sequence: CASSLRAGEDTDTQYF. The DNA of the CDR3 is TGCGCCAGCAGCTTGAGGGCGGGGGAGGACACAGATACGCAGTATTTT.

The chain couples TRBV11-3 to TRBJ2-3, with D unresolved. CDR1 and CDR2 (germline): SGHNT, YENEEA. The ends were cut back, 1 base at V and 3 bases at J, with 8 bases in the middle. The CDR3 length is 14 residues. CDR3 sequence reads: CASSLGARTDTQYF. CDR3 nucleotides: TGTGCCAGCAGCTTAGGTGCCAGGACAGATACGCAGTATTTT. The whole variable domain, remainder taken from reference TRBV11-3 and TRBJ2-3, is EAGVVQSPRYKIIEKKQPVAFWCNPISGHNTLYWYLQNLGQGPELLIRYENEEAVDDSQLPKDRFSAERLKGVDSTLKIQPAELGDSAVYLCASSLGARTDTQYFGPGTRLTVL.

The chain recombines TRBV18 with TRBJ1-6; 7 bases map to TRBD1. The CDR3 loop spans 14 amino acids. The ends lost 3 bases at V and 11 bases at J; junction bases unmatched: 7. Germline values: CDR1 KGHSH, CDR2 LQKENI. The CDR3: CASSPDRVLTPLHF. The CDR3 region has the DNA TGTGCCAGCTCACCTGACAGGGTGTTGACACCCCTCCACTTT.

The gene calls are TRBV11-2 and TRBJ1-2; D unresolved. This CDR3 contains 14 residues. The germline gives CDR1 SGHAT, CDR2 FQNNGV. Trimming took 5 bases from V and 2 from J, leaving 12 bases between them. The CDR3 loop is CASSRTTQNYGYTF. CDR3 in DNA: TGTGCCAGCAGCCGAACAACACAGAACTATGGCTACACCTTC.

The rearrangement links TRBV11-2 to TRBJ2-1; tentatively, D is TRBD2 (5 bases). Germline V gene sequence: CDR1 SGHAT, CDR2 FQNNGV. This CDR3 has 15 residues. Trimming cost V 0 bases and J 2 bases, with 8 bases left between them. The DNA for the CDR3 is TGTGCCAGCAGCTTAGAGATAGCGACCTACAATGAGCAGTTCTTC. Its translation: CASSLEIATYNEQFF.

The chain employs TRBV6-4 and TRBJ1-1; 10 bases match TRBD1. The V gene's germline CDR1 is MRHNA and CDR2 SNTAGT. CDR3 length: 15 amino acids. The junction had 6 bases not matched to a gene; V was cut back by 4 bases and J by 4 bases. The CDR3 DNA reads as TGTGCCAGCAGTGTGACAGGGGGCGAGAGCACTGAAGCTTTCTTT. Residues: CASSVTGGESTEAFF.

V usage is TRBV7-9 and J usage is TRBJ1-1, with D maybe TRBD1 (5 bases). The CDR3 runs 14 residues. Germline CDR1 SEHNR, CDR2 FQNEAQ (reference sequence). V was clipped by 2 bases and J by 5 bases, with 12 bases between them. The CDR3 loop reads CASSLSGGRTEAFF. CDR3 nucleotide sequence: TGTGCCAGCAGCTTATCCGGGGGTCGGACTGAAGCTTTCTTT.

CDR3 coding DNA: TGTGCCAGTGCAGACGGGTACAATGAGCAGTTCTTC. It translates to CASADGYNEQFF. The gene calls are TRBV19 and TRBJ2-1; no clear D. The CDR3 covers 12 residues. Looked up from germline, CDR1 is LNHDA and CDR2 is SQIVND (reference sequence). V was cut by 8 bases and J by 4 bases, with 9 bases left in between.

The genes are TRBV6-1 and TRBJ1-5; 7 nucleotides align to TRBD1. V lost 4 bases to trimming and J lost 7 bases; unmatched junction nucleotides: 10. CDR1 is MNHNS, CDR2 SASEGT, per germline. CDR3 length: 15 amino acids. The CDR3 is CASSGDRKRDQPQHF. CDR3 bases: TGTGCCAGCAGTGGGGACAGAAAACGGGACCAGCCCCAGCATTTT.

This chain links TRBV5-6 with TRBJ1-4; a weak D match, TRBD1 (5 bases). Per germline, CDR1 SGHDT and CDR2 YYEEEE. This CDR3 contains 14 residues. Trimming took off 1 base at V and 7 bases at J, with 11 bases between the two ends. CDR3 nucleotides: TGTGCCAGCAGCTTGCCCAGGGCCGGTGAAAAACTGTTTTTT. Its translation is CASSLPRAGEKLFF.

The chain employs TRBV29-1 and TRBJ2-1, with 11 bases identical to TRBD2. Germline CDR1 SQVTM, CDR2 ANQGSEA. Trimming removed 7 bases from V and 7 bases from J; junction bases left unmatched: 6. The CDR3 has 13 amino acids. CDR3: CSATSGSLNEQFF. CDR3 DNA sequence: TGCAGCGCTACTAGCGGGAGTCTGAATGAGCAGTTCTTC.

This chain joins TRBV19 and TRBJ1-2; no clear D. Germline loops: CDR1 LNHDA, CDR2 SQIVND (reference sequence). V gave up 6 bases and J gave up 3 bases, with 14 bases separating them. This CDR3 has 14 amino acids. CDR3 nucleotides: TGTGCCAGTAGAAGAGGACTGGAGGACTATGGCTACACCTTC. This codes for CASRRGLEDYGYTF.

This sequence joins TRBV7-9 and TRBJ1-4, with D possibly being TRBD1 (5 bases). Trimming removed 4 bases from V and 11 bases from J, with 20 bases in between. Germline V gives CDR1 SEHNR, CDR2 FQNEAQ (reference sequence). The CDR3 covers 15 residues. As DNA, the CDR3 is TGTGCCAGCAGCTCCACCGTGGGGGGGGGACGGAAACTGTTTTTT. As protein: CASSSTVGGGRKLFF.

The chain joins TRBV9 to TRBJ2-4; 12 bases align to TRBD2. There are 16 residues in the CDR3. Per germline, CDR1 SGDLS and CDR2 YYNGEE. The junction had 7 bases not matched to a gene; V was cut back by 4 bases and J by 5 bases. The chain's CDR3 is CASSNRLAGAENIQYF. The CDR3 DNA follows: TGTGCCAGCAGCAACCGACTAGCGGGGGCGGAAAACATTCAGTACTTC.

The J gene is TRBJ1-2, the V gene TRBV7-2, with TRBD1 matching over 7 bases. J was trimmed by 8 bases and V by 5 bases; bases with no gene match: 8. This CDR3 is 13 amino acids long. The germline V gene encodes CDR1 SGHTA and CDR2 FQGNSA. The CDR3, as DNA: TGTGCCAGCAGCCCAGCGGCAGGGGGAGGCTACACCTTC. Translated: CASSPAAGGGYTF.

The gene calls are TRBV5-4 and TRBJ2-3, with a weak D call TRBD1 (6 bases). V was clipped by 1 base and J by 0 bases, with 6 bases between them. Germline CDR1 is SGHNT and CDR2 is YYREEE (reference sequence). The CDR3 has 14 amino acids. CDR3 amino acids: CASSLTGSTDTQYF. In DNA, the CDR3 is TGTGCCAGCAGCTTGACAGGGAGCACAGATACGCAGTATTTT.

V gene TRBV6-5 combines with J gene TRBJ1-2, with 10 bases identical to TRBD1. CDR3 length equals 16 residues. V was pared by 1 base and J by 3 bases, with 5 bases of the junction left unmatched. The germline V gene has CDR1 MNHEY and CDR2 SVGAGI. CDR3 DNA sequence: TGTGCCAGCAGTTACTTCGACAGGGGGCTCTACTATGGCTACACCTTC. It translates to CASSYFDRGLYYGYTF.

The gene calls are TRBV5-1 and TRBJ2-3, with TRBD2 matching 13 bases. J was trimmed by 6 bases and V by 4 bases; bases with no gene match: 5. Germline lookup yields CDR1 SGHRS and CDR2 YFSETQ. The CDR3 sequence is 15 residues long. Here the CDR3 DNA reads TGCGCCAGCAGCACCGGACTAGCGGGGGTTGATACGCAGTATTTT. Residues: CASSTGLAGVDTQYF. The full variable domain, its missing parts supplied by reference TRBV5-1 and TRBJ2-3, is KAGVTQTPRYLIKTRGQQVTLSCSPISGHRSVSWYQQTPGQGLQFLFEYFSETQRNKGNFPGRFSGRQFSNSRSEMNVSTLELGDSALYLCASSTGLAGVDTQYFGPGTRLTVL.

The chain has TRBV6-1 and TRBJ2-7; D possibly corresponds to TRBD1 (5 bases). Between the trimmed V and J ends, which lost 5 bases and 2 bases, there was a span of 10 bases. Per the germline V gene, CDR1 is MNHNS and CDR2 is SASEGT. This CDR3 spans 13 amino acids. In DNA form, the CDR3 reads TGTGCCAGCAGTACAGACAGCGCCTACGAGCAGTACTTC. Translation gives CASSTDSAYEQYF.

Details on this clone: The identical CDR3 is also encoded by other nucleotide sequences in the sample. The genes are TRBV6-5 and TRBJ1-1; a weak D match, TRBD1 (6 bases). V lost 2 bases and J lost 1, with 8 bases in between. CDR3 length: 14 residues. The V gene's germline CDR1 is MNHEY and CDR2 SVGAGI. DNA for the CDR3: TGTGCCAGCAGTTACAGGACAGCGAACACTGAAGCTTTCTTT. This translates into CASSYRTANTEAFF.

This chain uses TRBV27 with TRBJ1-5; D ambiguous. Germline V CDR1 and CDR2: MNHEY, SMNVEV (reference sequence). CDR3 length equals 16 residues. V was shortened by 5 bases and J by 4 bases, with 18 bases between the two germline ends. In nucleotides, the CDR3 is TGTGCCAGCAGTCCTGCCCGGGATGGGGATAATCAGCCCCAGCATTTT. Its translation is CASSPARDGDNQPQHF.

The CDR3 bases are TGTGCCAGCAGCGTAGACCCCCAGGGATTCTACGAGCAGTACTTC. Its protein is CASSVDPQGFYEQYF. The V call is TRBV9, the J call TRBJ2-7, with D perhaps TRBD1 (5 bases). CDR3 size: 15 residues. Germline V gene lookup returns CDR1 SGDLS and CDR2 YYNGEE. Trimming left V 0 bases short and J 3 bases short, with 13 bases between.

The table lists this clone with a count of one. The chain links TRBV5-4 to TRBJ1-1; 9 bases match TRBD1. The germline CDR1 and CDR2 sequences are SGHNT and YYREEE (reference sequence). This CDR3 comprises 16 residues. V shed 4 bases, J shed 11 bases, and the junction held 18 bases outside the gene matches. DNA for the CDR3: TGTGCCAGCAGCCCGCTAACCGGACAGGGGTGGGGTGGGGCTTTCTTT. Residues: CASSPLTGQGWGGAFF.

This clone showed up just once. The J gene is TRBJ1-1, the V gene TRBV27; possible D gene TRBD1, 5 bases. Germline CDR1 reads MNHEY; CDR2 reads SMNVEV (reference sequence). V was trimmed by 0 bases and J by 1 base, leaving 9 bases between them. The CDR3 totals 15 residues. CDR3 sequence (DNA): TGTGCCAGCAGTTTATCTTGGGGGGGGAACACTGAAGCTTTCTTT. This gives the protein CASSLSWGGNTEAFF.

This clone appeared once. The rearrangement links TRBV11-2 to TRBJ2-7, with 8 nucleotides matching TRBD1. This CDR3 contains 13 residues. Germline CDR1 is SGHAT and CDR2 is FQNNGV. The junction had 2 bases not matched to a gene; V was cut back by 7 bases and J by 0 bases. The CDR3 DNA reads TGTGCCAGCACAGGGGGCCCCTCCTACGAGCAGTACTTC. Protein sequence: CASTGGPSYEQYF.